This entry describes one T cell receptor beta chain. Its antigen is unidentified. This sample was included in a study of PD-1 blockade in classical Hodgkin lymphoma. Overall study context: On a schedule of every 2 weeks, patients received nivolumab 3 mg/kg intravenously.

Assay used: immunoSEQ multiplex PCR; TCRdb lists only in-frame clones, some missing. The sample carries some 24,000 clones, 72% recorded once. General study results and limits: TCR diversity in CD4+, not CD8+, cells rose significantly by C4D1. Patients newly diagnosed and complete responders had comparable baseline diversity.

Sample time point: cycle 4 day 1 (C4D1), after 6 weeks of nivolumab. There was relapse after autologous stem cell transplantation in every patient, and there was variation in brentuximab vedotin exposure. The TCR originated in a human donor with classical Hodgkin lymphoma. The input for sequencing was peripheral blood mononuclear cells (PBMCs), taken before the fourth cycle of nivolumab.

The DNA for the CDR3 is TGCGCCAGCAGCCCAGGACAGGGGGGAACCTACGAGCAGTACTTC. Amino acids: CASSPGQGGTYEQYF. The chain recombines TRBV4-1 with TRBJ2-7; TRBD1 matches 10 bases. The CDR3 has 15 amino acids. Germline V gene data show CDR1 as MGHRA and CDR2 as YSYEKL. V lost 4 bases, J lost 2 bases, and 5 bases stayed unmatched.